The clone carrying this T cell receptor beta chain was counted between two and nine times. Replicate PCRs from sorted subsets contained roughly 220 ng DNA, which is around 29,000 T cell genomes. Clones were read by immunoSEQ multiplex PCR, and TCRdb kept only the in-frame ones, dropping some. Of around 940,000 clones in the sample, around three quarters were seen once. This entry is derived from a study of shared clonotypes between healthy human individuals. The CDR3 is made up of 14 amino acids. Trimming removed 1 base at V and 4 bases at J, with 10 bases between. CDR1 is SEHNR, CDR2 FQNEAQ, per germline (reference sequence).

This TCR came from a man younger than 30 in good health. Sequencing input: memory CD4+ T cells sorted from blood. Subset meaning: CD45RA-negative fraction. The genes are TRBV7-9 and TRBJ1-2; D might be TRBD1 (5 bases). CDR3 bases: TGTGCCAGCAGCTTAGGAACGACAGCCTATGGCTACACCTTC. Protein: CASSLGTTAYGYTF.